These T cell receptor beta chains were read from a single sample in a study of cytomegalovirus exposure and HLA in healthy donors. The table came from immunoSEQ multiplex PCR; TCRdb's copy has only in-frame clones and leaves some out. The table records about 130,000 clones, roughly 70% of them present only once. Material for sequencing was PBMCs. The source is a young man in good health and CMV-seronegative. The CDR3 runs from the conserved cysteine through the conserved F or W. The D gene is left open where the match is weak. Part of the rows lack a size; the others show once, few, many or a class for expanded clones.

NA	TRBV29-1	TRBJ2-5	NA	CSVDDGGPLETQYF	TGCAGCGTTGACGACGGGGGGCCCCTCGAGACCCAGTACTTC
TRBD2	TRBV27	TRBJ2-1	NA	CASSSGTSYHNEQFF	TGTGCCAGCAGCTCCGGGACTAGCTATCACAATGAGCAGTTCTTC
NA	TRBV2	TRBJ1-1	NA	CASSPFGGVNTEAFF	TGTGCCAGCAGTCCTTTCGGGGGGGTGAACACTGAAGCTTTCTTT
NA	TRBV5-1	TRBJ1-1	once	CASTSGPEAFF	TGCGCCAGCACTTCTGGGCCTGAAGCTTTCTTT
TRBD1	TRBV6-6	TRBJ1-1	NA	CASSYPGQGNTEAFF	TGTGCCAGCAGTTACCCTGGACAGGGGAACACTGAAGCTTTCTTT
TRBD1	TRBV10-3	TRBJ2-3	few	CAIKGAFSTDTQYF	TGTGCCATCAAGGGGGCCTTCAGCACAGATACGCAGTATTTT
TRBD2	TRBV6-6	TRBJ2-7	NA	CASSRSTSGGVGEQYF	TGTGCCAGCAGTCGATCGACTAGCGGGGGAGTAGGCGAGCAGTACTTC
NA	TRBV30	TRBJ1-1	NA	CAWFQGSAEAFF	TGTGCCTGGTTTCAGGGAAGCGCTGAAGCTTTCTTT
NA	TRBV5-4	TRBJ2-2	few	CASSLGGINTGELFF	TGTGCCAGCAGCTTGGGCGGAATAAACACCGGGGAGCTGTTTTTT
NA	TRBV5-4	TRBJ2-7	few	CASSLDVLSYEQYF	TGTGCCAGCAGCTTGGATGTATTGAGCTACGAGCAGTACTTC
TRBD2	TRBV4-1	TRBJ2-7	few	CASSQTLGRGTYEQYF	TGCGCCAGCAGCCAAACCCTCGGGCGGGGGACCTACGAGCAGTACTTC
NA	TRBV29-1	TRBJ1-5	NA	CSVDGGGFDQPQHF	TGCAGCGTTGATGGGGGGGGTTTCGATCAGCCCCAGCATTTT
TRBD2	TRBV7-9	TRBJ2-7	NA	CASSPTSGRGSYEQYF	TGTGCCAGCAGCCCCACTAGCGGGCGGGGCTCCTACGAGCAGTACTTC
TRBD2	TRBV30	TRBJ2-3	NA	CAWNGLAGAKDTQYF	TGTGCCTGGAACGGACTAGCGGGAGCGAAAGATACGCAGTATTTT
NA	TRBV5-6	TRBJ2-7	NA	CASSFQASSYEQYF	TGTGCCAGCAGCTTCCAGGCAAGCTCCTACGAGCAGTACTTC
NA	TRBV13	TRBJ2-6	NA	CASSLGANVLTF	TGTGCCAGCAGCCTGGGGGCCAACGTCCTGACTTTC
NA	TRBV7-9	TRBJ1-5	NA	CASSEGVFGNQPQHF	TGTGCCAGCAGCGAGGGGGTTTTCGGCAATCAGCCCCAGCATTTT
TRBD1	TRBV27	TRBJ2-7	few	CASSPGTGLYEQYF	TGTGCCAGCAGTCCCGGGACAGGACTCTACGAGCAGTACTTC
NA	TRBV6-4	TRBJ2-5	NA	CASPGPASPQPPGETQYF	TGTGCCAGCCCCGGGCCGGCGTCCCCGCAACCTCCAGGGGAGACCCAGTACTTC
TRBD2	TRBV30	TRBJ2-7	NA	CAWSEGGGGKQYF	TGTGCCTGGAGTGAAGGCGGGGGAGGGAAGCAGTACTTC
NA	TRBV30	TRBJ2-3	NA	CAWEPGGGTDTQYF	TGTGCCTGGGAGCCCGGCGGGGGCACAGATACGCAGTATTTT
NA	TRBV20-1	TRBJ2-3	NA	CSATNSVAQYF	TGCAGTGCTACGAACTCGGTTGCGCAGTATTTT
NA	TRBV4-1	TRBJ2-7	NA	CASSQDWAGAPYEQYF	TGCGCCAGCAGCCAAGATTGGGCGGGTGCACCCTACGAGCAGTACTTC
NA	TRBV11-3	TRBJ1-1	NA	CASSSDGGGTEAFF	TGTGCCAGCAGCTCAGATGGGGGAGGAACTGAAGCTTTCTTT
TRBD1	TRBV6-1	TRBJ2-3	once	CASTIGQGRDTQYF	TGTGCCAGCACCATTGGACAGGGTCGGGATACGCAGTATTTT
TRBD1	TRBV28	TRBJ2-5	few	CASSSGQKETQYF	TGTGCCAGCAGCTCGGGACAGAAAGAGACCCAGTACTTC
TRBD2	TRBV29-1	TRBJ2-7	NA	CSVERGEGDYEQYF	TGCAGCGTTGAACGGGGGGAAGGAGACTACGAGCAGTACTTC
NA	TRBV28	TRBJ2-7	NA	CASSVRTEQYF	TGTGCCAGCAGCGTTCGGACAGAGCAGTACTTC
NA	TRBV7-7	TRBJ2-7	NA	CASSPAGLQQGEQYF	TGTGCTAGCAGCCCCGCGGGCCTCCAACAGGGCGAGCAGTACTTC
NA	TRBV14	TRBJ2-5	once	CASSLPPRGTQYF	TGTGCCAGCAGCCTCCCCCCGCGCGGGACCCAGTACTTC
NA	TRBV6-1	TRBJ2-6	once	CATEAYSGANVLTF	TGTGCCACCGAAGCCTACTCTGGGGCCAACGTCCTGACTTTC
NA	TRBV15	TRBJ2-3	few	CATSIFPDTQYF	TGTGCCACCAGCATATTTCCAGATACGCAGTATTTT
TRBD2	TRBV9	TRBJ2-5	NA	CASSVGDYFQETQYF	TGTGCCAGCAGCGTGGGGGACTATTTCCAAGAGACCCAGTACTTC
NA	TRBV6-1	TRBJ1-4	NA	CASSEDSRVRTDEKLFF	TGTGCCAGCAGTGAAGATAGTCGTGTACGAACTGATGAAAAACTGTTTTTT
TRBD1	TRBV5-6	TRBJ2-7	NA	CASSLVNRGVSEQYF	TGTGCCAGCAGCTTGGTTAACAGGGGGGTAAGCGAGCAGTACTTC
NA	TRBV6-5	TRBJ1-4	NA	CASSSRGGNEKLFF	TGTGCCAGCAGTTCCCGGGGGGGAAATGAAAAACTGTTTTTT
NA	TRBV19	TRBJ1-1	few	CASRSGGLNTEAFF	TGTGCCAGTCGGTCAGGAGGATTGAACACTGAAGCTTTCTTT
TRBD2	TRBV27	TRBJ2-1	NA	CASSFLAGGNEQFF	TGTGCCAGCAGTTTCCTAGCGGGGGGGAATGAGCAGTTCTTC
TRBD1	TRBV30	TRBJ1-1	NA	CAWSLFGTGGNTEAFF	TGTGCCTGGAGTTTATTTGGGACAGGGGGTAACACTGAAGCTTTCTTT
TRBD1	TRBV6-5	TRBJ2-2	NA	CASQVGTGNTGELFF	TGTGCCAGCCAGGTCGGGACAGGGAACACCGGGGAGCTGTTTTTT